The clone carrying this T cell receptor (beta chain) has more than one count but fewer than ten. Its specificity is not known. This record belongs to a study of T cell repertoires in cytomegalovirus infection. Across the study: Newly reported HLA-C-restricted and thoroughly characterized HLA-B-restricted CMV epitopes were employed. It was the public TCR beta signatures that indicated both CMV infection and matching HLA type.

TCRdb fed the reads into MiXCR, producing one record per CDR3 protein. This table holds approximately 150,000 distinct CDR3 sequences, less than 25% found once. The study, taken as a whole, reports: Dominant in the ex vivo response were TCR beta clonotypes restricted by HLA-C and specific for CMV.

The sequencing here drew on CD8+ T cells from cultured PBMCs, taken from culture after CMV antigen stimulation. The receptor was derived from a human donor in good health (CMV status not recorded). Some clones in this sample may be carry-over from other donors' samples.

CDR3 sequence reads: CASSAGGGWTEAFF. CDR3 in DNA: TGTGCCAGCAGCGCCGGAGGGGGTTGGACTGAAGCTTTCTTT. The V gene is TRBV12-3 or TRBV12-4, the J gene TRBJ1-1, with a tentative D call TRBD1 (6 bases). Deletions cut 6 bases from V and 5 bases from J, with 16 bases between. This CDR3 spans 14 amino acids.